One and the same sample provided the 5 T cell receptor beta chains below, sequenced in a study of T cell responses to AZD1222 COVID-19 vaccine. Clones were read by immunoSEQ multiplex PCR, and TCRdb kept only the in-frame ones, dropping some. The sample lists 180,000 or so clones, around nine tenths occurring once. Source: peripheral blood, taken on day 0 of AZD1222 vaccination. The receptor source for this set is an adult in good health.

The rearrangement uses TRBV6-5 and TRBJ2-1; 8 bases align to TRBD2. Germline CDR1 MNHEY, CDR2 SVGAGI. The length of the CDR3 is 15 residues. The ends lost 4 bases at V and 5 bases at J; junction bases unmatched: 7. CDR3 bases: TGTGCCAGCAGTTGGGGACTAGAGGCCGACAATGAGCAGTTCTTC. Protein product: CASSWGLEADNEQFF.

The V call is TRBV6-2 or TRBV6-3, the J call TRBJ2-5; unclear D gene. Germline CDR1 is MNHEY and CDR2 is SVGEGT. The CDR3 covers 12 residues. V was shortened by 6 bases and J by 14 bases, with 19 bases between the two germline ends. CDR3 amino acids: CASSVGGLGHYF. The CDR3 nucleotides read TGTGCCAGCAGCGTCGGTGGGCTTGGCCATTACTTC.

The V and J genes are TRBV5-1 and TRBJ1-1; D gene ambiguous. With 2 bases removed from V and 1 base from J, the gap between germline ends came to 9 bases. Germline CDR1 is SGHRS and CDR2 is YFSETQ. The CDR3 spans 14 residues. The CDR3 sequence is CASSLQLKNTEAFF. For the CDR3, the DNA is TGCGCCAGCAGCTTACAACTCAAGAACACTGAAGCTTTCTTT.

The chain joins TRBV5-6 to TRBJ2-3; D may correspond to TRBD1 or TRBD2 (5 bases each). V lost 4 bases to trimming and J lost 1 base, with 13 bases between them. This CDR3 is built from 15 residues. Germline values: CDR1 SGHDT, CDR2 YYEEEE. CDR3 sequence reads: CASSRGGSRTDTQYF. The CDR3 coding sequence is TGTGCCAGCAGCCGGGGCGGGTCTCGCACAGATACGCAGTATTTT. The full variable domain, its missing parts supplied by reference TRBV5-6 and TRBJ2-3, is DAGVTQSPTHLIKTRGQQVTLRCSPKSGHDTVSWYQQALGQGPQFIFQYYEEEERQRGNFPDRFSGHQFPNYSSELNVNALLLGDSALYLCASSRGGSRTDTQYFGPGTRLTVL.

V gene TRBV6-2 or TRBV6-3 combines with J gene TRBJ1-3; no definite D call. CDR1 is MNHEY, CDR2 SVGEGT, per germline. V was cut by 2 bases and J by 16 bases, with 9 bases left in between. This CDR3 region has 10 residues. The CDR3 sequence: CASSYDGPYF. In nucleotides, the CDR3 is TGTGCCAGCAGTTACGACGGCCCCTATTTT.